A selection of T cell receptor beta chains follows, all from one sample in a study of shared clonotypes between healthy human individuals. The protocol was immunoSEQ multiplex PCR, while the TCRdb copy is restricted to in-frame clones and leaves out a portion. The table lists approximately 1,000,000 clones, 60% to 85% of them singletons, with 0.7% to 0.95% in the top ten. The specimen was memory CD4+ T cells from PBMCs. Source of these receptors: a man aged 18 to 35 in good health. Some clones in this sample may be carry-over from other donors' samples. CDR3s include the opening cysteine and the closing phenylalanine or tryptophan. The D gene is left open where the match is weak. Expanded clones get a size class; other rows say once, few or many, or leave the size out.

v_call	d_call	j_call	clone_size	cdr3_aa	cdr3_nt
TRBV9	TRBD2	TRBJ2-3	-	CASSLAGVEDTQYF	TGTGCCAGCAGCCTAGCGGGCGTGGAAGATACGCAGTATTTT
TRBV6-6	TRBD1	TRBJ2-1	-	CASRSPGGRGEQFF	TGTGCCAGCAGATCACCAGGGGGCAGGGGTGAGCAGTTCTTC
TRBV18	-	TRBJ1-2	-	CASSPDYGYTF	TGTGCCAGCTCACCGGACTATGGCTACACCTTC
TRBV11-2	-	TRBJ2-3	-	CASSLRDSQHF	TGTGCCAGCAGCTTGCGGGACAGCCAACATTTT
TRBV19	-	TRBJ2-1	-	CASSIPKRGDEQFF	TGTGCCAGTAGTATCCCCAAACGCGGTGATGAGCAGTTCTTC
TRBV27	-	TRBJ2-5	-	CASSSRFGETQYF	TGTGCCAGCAGTTCAAGGTTCGGAGAGACCCAGTACTTC
TRBV18	-	TRBJ2-5	-	CASSQGPQETQYF	TGTGCCAGCTCACAGGGGCCTCAAGAGACCCAGTACTTC
TRBV6-5	-	TRBJ2-7	-	CASSLGGLGPYEQYF	TGTGCCAGCAGTCTTGGGGGGTTGGGCCCGTACGAGCAGTACTTC
TRBV4-2	TRBD2	TRBJ2-5	-	CASSQGLAGGETQYF	TGTGCCAGCAGCCAGGGACTAGCGGGAGGAGAGACCCAGTACTTC
TRBV29-1	-	TRBJ2-1	few	CSVDWGRNGFF	TGCAGCGTTGACTGGGGGAGGAATGGGTTCTTC
TRBV30	-	TRBJ1-2	-	CAWSAFVGYTF	TGTGCCTGGAGTGCCTTCGTGGGCTACACCTTC
TRBV5-1	-	TRBJ1-2	-	CASSWTARAYGYTF	TGCGCCAGCAGCTGGACGGCAAGAGCCTATGGCTACACCTTC
TRBV6-1	-	TRBJ1-1	few	CASSEAGLRSINTEAFF	TGTGCCAGCAGTGAAGCGGGACTACGTTCCATCAACACTGAAGCTTTCTTT
TRBV7-9	-	TRBJ1-5	few	CASSLSRAQPQHF	TGTGCCAGCAGCTTATCAAGGGCTCAGCCCCAGCATTTT
TRBV5-1	-	TRBJ1-1	-	CASSTDWGTEAFF	TGCGCCAGCAGCACGGACTGGGGCACTGAAGCTTTCTTT
TRBV6-1	TRBD1	TRBJ1-5	-	CATAGQHSNRPQHF	TGTGCCACCGCGGGACAGCATAGCAATCGGCCCCAGCATTTT
TRBV6-5	-	TRBJ1-1	-	CASSGTVNTEAFF	TGTGCCAGCAGTGGCACAGTGAACACTGAAGCTTTCTTT
TRBV6-6	TRBD2	TRBJ2-1	-	CASSKTAGVRNEQFF	TGTGCCAGCAGTAAGACAGCGGGAGTGCGTAATGAGCAGTTCTTC
TRBV5-1	-	TRBJ2-3	-	CASSFDSSTDTQYF	TGCGCCAGCAGCTTCGACAGCTCCACAGATACGCAGTATTTT
TRBV5-1	TRBD2	TRBJ2-7	once	CASSPTLETDRLAGEQYF	TGCGCCAGCAGCCCGACCCTTGAGACAGACAGACTAGCGGGAGAGCAGTACTTC
TRBV7-6	-	TRBJ2-3	-	CASSLANGPTGDTQYF	TGTGCCAGCAGCTTAGCGAACGGACCCACGGGAGATACGCAGTATTTT
TRBV4-3	-	TRBJ2-5	-	CASSPDLGPEETQYF	TGCGCCAGCAGCCCCGATCTGGGTCCCGAGGAGACCCAGTACTTC
TRBV28	-	TRBJ2-7	few	CASSSPKRTLYEQYF	TGTGCCAGCAGTTCCCCTAAGCGGACGCTCTACGAGCAGTACTTC
TRBV29-1	-	TRBJ2-7	-	CSVRPLLSYEQYF	TGCAGCGTGCGACCTCTTCTATCCTACGAGCAGTACTTC
TRBV7-3	TRBD2	TRBJ2-1	-	CASSQGPSGTYNEQFF	TGTGCCAGCAGCCAAGGGCCTAGCGGGACCTACAATGAGCAGTTCTTC
TRBV10-1	TRBD2	TRBJ2-1	once	CASRGESPFGSYNEQFF	TGCGCCAGCCGGGGGGAGTCCCCGTTTGGGTCCTACAATGAGCAGTTCTTC
TRBV18	-	TRBJ1-2	once	CASSPTRGEGYTF	TGTGCCAGCTCACCGACGCGGGGGGAAGGCTACACCTTC
TRBV27	-	TRBJ1-1	-	CASSLGVGLEAFF	TGTGCCAGCAGTTTAGGGGTAGGGCTTGAAGCTTTCTTT
TRBV23-1	-	TRBJ2-7	-	CASVTVGLRSSYEQYF	TGCGCCAGCGTAACGGTCGGACTTAGGAGCTCCTACGAGCAGTACTTC